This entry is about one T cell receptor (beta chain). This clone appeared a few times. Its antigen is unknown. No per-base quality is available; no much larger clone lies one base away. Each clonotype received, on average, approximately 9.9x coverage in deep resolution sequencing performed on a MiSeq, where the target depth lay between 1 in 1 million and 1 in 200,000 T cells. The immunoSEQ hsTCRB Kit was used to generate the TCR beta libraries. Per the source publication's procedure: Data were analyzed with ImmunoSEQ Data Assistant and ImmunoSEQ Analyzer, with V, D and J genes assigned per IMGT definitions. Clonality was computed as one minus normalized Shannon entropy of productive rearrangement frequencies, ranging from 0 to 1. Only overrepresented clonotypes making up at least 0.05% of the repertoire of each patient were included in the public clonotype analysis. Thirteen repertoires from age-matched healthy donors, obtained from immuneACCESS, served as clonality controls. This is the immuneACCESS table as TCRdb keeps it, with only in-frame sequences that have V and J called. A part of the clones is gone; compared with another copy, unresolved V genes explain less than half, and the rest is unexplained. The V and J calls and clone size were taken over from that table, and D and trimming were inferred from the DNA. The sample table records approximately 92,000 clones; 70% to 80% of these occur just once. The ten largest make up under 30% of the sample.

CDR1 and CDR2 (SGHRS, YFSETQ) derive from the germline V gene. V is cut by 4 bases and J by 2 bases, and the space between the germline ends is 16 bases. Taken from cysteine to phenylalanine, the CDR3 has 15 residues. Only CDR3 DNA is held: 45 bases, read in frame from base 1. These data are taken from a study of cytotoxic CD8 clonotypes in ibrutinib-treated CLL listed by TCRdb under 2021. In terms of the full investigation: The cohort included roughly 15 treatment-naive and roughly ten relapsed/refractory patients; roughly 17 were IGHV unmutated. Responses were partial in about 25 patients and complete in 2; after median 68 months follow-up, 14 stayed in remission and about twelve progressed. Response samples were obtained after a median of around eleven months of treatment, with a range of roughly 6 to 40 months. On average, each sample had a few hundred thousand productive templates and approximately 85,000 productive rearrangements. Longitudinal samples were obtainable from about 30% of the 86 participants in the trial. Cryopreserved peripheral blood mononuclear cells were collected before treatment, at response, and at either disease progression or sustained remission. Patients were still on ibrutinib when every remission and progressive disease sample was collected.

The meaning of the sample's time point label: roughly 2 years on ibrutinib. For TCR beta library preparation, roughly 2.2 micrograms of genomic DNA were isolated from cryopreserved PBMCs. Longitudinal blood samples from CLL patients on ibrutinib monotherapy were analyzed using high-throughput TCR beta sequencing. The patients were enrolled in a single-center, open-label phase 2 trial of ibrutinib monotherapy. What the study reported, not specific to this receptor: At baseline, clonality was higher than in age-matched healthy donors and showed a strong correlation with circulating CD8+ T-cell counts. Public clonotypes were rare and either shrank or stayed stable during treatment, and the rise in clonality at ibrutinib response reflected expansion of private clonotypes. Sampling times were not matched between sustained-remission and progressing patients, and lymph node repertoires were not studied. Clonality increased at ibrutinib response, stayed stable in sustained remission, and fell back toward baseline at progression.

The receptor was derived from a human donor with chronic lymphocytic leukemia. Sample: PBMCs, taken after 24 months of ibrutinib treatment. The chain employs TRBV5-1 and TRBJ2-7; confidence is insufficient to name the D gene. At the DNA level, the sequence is TGCGCCAGCAGCGGCGTGACCACCGGCCCCTACGAGCAGTACTTC. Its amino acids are CASSGVTTGPYEQYF.